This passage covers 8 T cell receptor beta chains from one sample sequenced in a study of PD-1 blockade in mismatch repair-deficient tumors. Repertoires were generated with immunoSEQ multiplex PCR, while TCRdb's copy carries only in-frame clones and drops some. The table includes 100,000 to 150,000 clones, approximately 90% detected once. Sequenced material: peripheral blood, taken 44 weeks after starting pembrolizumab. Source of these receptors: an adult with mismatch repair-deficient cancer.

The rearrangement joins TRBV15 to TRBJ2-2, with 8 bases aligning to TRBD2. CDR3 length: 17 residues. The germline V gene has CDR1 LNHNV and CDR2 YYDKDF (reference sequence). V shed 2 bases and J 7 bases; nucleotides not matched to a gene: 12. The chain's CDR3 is CATSRSGGGAIHGELFF. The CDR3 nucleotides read TGTGCCACCAGCAGATCGGGGGGGGGAGCGATTCACGGGGAGCTGTTTTTT.

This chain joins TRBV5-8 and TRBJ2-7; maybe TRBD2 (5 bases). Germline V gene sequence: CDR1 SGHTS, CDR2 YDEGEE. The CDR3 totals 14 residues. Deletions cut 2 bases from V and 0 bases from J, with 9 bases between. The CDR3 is CASSLAVSSYEQYF. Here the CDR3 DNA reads TGTGCCAGCAGCTTAGCGGTTAGCTCCTACGAGCAGTACTTC.

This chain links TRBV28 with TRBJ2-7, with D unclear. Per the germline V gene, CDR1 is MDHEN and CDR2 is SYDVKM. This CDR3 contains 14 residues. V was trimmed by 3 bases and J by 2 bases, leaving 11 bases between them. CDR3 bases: TGTGCCAGCAGTTTGGGCAGGCGACCCTACGAGCAGTACTTC. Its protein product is CASSLGRRPYEQYF.

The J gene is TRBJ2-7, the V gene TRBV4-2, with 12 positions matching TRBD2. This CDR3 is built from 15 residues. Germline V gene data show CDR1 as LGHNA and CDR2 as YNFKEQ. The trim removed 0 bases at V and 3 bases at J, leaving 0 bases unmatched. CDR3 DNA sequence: TGTGCCAGCAGCCAAGAGACTAGCGGGAGCTACGAGCAGTACTTC. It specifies CASSQETSGSYEQYF.

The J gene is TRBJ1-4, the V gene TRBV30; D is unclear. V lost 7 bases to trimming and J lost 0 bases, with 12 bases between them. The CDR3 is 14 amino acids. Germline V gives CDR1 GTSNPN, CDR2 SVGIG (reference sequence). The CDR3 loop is CALVPGSTNEKLFF. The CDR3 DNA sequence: TGTGCCTTGGTCCCGGGATCAACTAATGAAAAACTGTTTTTT.

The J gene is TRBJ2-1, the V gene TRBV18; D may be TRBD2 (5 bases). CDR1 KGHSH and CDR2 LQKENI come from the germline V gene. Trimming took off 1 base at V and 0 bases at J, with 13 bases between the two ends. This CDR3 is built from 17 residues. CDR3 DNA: TGTGCCAGCTCACCACGAATCGGAACTAGCTCCTACAATGAGCAGTTCTTC. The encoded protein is CASSPRIGTSSYNEQFF.

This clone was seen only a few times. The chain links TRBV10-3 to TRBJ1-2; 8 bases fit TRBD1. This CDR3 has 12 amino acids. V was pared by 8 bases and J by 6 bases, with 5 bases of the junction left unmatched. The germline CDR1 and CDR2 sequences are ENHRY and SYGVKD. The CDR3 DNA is TGTGCCATCGTCGGGGACAGGAATGGCTACACCTTC. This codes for CAIVGDRNGYTF.

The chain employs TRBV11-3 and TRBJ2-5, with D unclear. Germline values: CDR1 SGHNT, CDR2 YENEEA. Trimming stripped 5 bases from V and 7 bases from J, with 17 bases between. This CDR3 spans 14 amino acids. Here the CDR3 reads CASSPRSSLGTQYF. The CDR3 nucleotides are TGTGCCAGCAGCCCTAGGTCGAGTCTCGGGACCCAGTACTTC.